Within the sample, the clone carrying this T cell receptor beta chain is medium-sized. These data come from a study of neurological immune-mediated disorders. Germline-derived CDR1 and CDR2 are KGHSH and LQKENI. Trimming shortened V by 3 bases and J by 2 bases, and 9 bases separated the two germline ends. The CDR3 has 14 residues. Via MiXCR, TCRdb re-called the 5' RACE reads, giving one row per CDR3 protein. The data contain about 46,000 distinct CDR3 sequences, around 10% of them seen just once; the ten biggest clones take up under 5.5%. The chain couples TRBV18 to TRBJ2-3; D uncertain. This receptor was taken from a man in his sixties or seventies with HTLV-1-associated myelopathy (HAM/TSP). The sequenced material came from PBMCs. The CDR3 nucleotides read TGTGCCAGCTCACCGGATCGGACCACAGATACGCAGTATTTT. Amino acids: CASSPDRTTDTQYF.